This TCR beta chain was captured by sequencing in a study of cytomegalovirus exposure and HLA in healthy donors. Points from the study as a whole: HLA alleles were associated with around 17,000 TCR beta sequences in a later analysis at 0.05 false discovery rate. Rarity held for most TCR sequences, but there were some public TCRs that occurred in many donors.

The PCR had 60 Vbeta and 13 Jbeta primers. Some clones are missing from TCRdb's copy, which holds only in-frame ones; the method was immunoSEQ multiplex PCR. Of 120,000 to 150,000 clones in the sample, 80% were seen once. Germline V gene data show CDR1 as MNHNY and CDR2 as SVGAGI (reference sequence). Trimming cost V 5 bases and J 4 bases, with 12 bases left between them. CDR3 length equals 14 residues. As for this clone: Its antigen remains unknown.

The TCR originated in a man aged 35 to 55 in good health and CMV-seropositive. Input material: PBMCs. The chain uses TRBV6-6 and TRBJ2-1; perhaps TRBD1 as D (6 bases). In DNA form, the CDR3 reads TGTGCCAGCAGTCCAGGACAGTTATACAATGAGCAGTTCTTC. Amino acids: CASSPGQLYNEQFF.